This T cell receptor (beta chain) was documented in a study of OX40 agonist ivuxolimab in advanced cancers. Regarding the complete study: Ivuxolimab was a fully human IgG2 agonistic monoclonal antibody targeting the costimulatory receptor OX40 (CD134). The paper reports the monotherapy dose-escalation portion (N of about 50 patients) of the phase I ivuxolimab trial. Partial responses occurred in three dose-escalation patients, of whom one had hepatocellular carcinoma and two had cutaneous melanoma. Prior anti-PD-1, anti-PD-L1 or anti-CTLA-4 therapy was permitted, and about 40% of dose-escalation patients had received checkpoint inhibitors. The point of sequencing TCRbeta in the periphery was to test whether ivuxolimab changed TCR sequence diversity and drove clonal T-cell expansion. Among the roughly 50 dose-escalation patients, some 19 had hepatocellular carcinoma, approximately 15 melanoma, 9 renal cell carcinoma and 9 head and neck cancer. The dose-escalation cohort was 82.7% male with a mean age of approximately 60 years, ranging from roughly 23 to 90. Intravenous ivuxolimab was administered to patients every 2 weeks at six dose levels: 0.01, 0.1, 0.3, 1.5, 3 and 10 mg/kg. The paper's findings and limits, for the study overall: The antigen specificity of the peripheral T cells that underwent clonal expansion was not determined. At doses of 0.1 to 3.0 mg/kg, clonal expansion of both CD4+ and CD8+ T cells in blood was seen between baseline and week 6. After ivuxolimab, expanded clones were on average more numerous among CD8+ T cells than among CD4+ T cells. Low levels of normalized T-cell clonal expansion were also shown by some nonresponding patients. In the 0.1-3.0 mg/kg groups, partial responders had among the lowest normalized peripheral clonal expansion, particularly in CD8+ T cells.

According to the germline V gene, CDR1 reads MNHNS and CDR2 reads SASEGT. The CDR3 spans 13 residues, from the cysteine through the phenylalanine. The entry retains the CDR3 DNA only, 39 bases that are in frame from base 1. V drops 2 bases and J drops 0 bases, leaving 3 bases in between. Genomic DNA was isolated from the sorted cells so that the TCRbeta CDR3 region could be sequenced. The immunoSEQ Assay was used to sequence the TCRbeta CDR3 regions. TCRdb stores this immuneACCESS table with in-frame sequences only. Part of the clones is absent; in the studies checked, under half of the shortfall reflects unresolved V genes, and no reason is known for the rest. The sample table records about 66,000 clones; more than 65% of these occur just once. 3.5% to 5% of the sample belongs to the ten largest clones. Patients with a history of autoimmune disease or receiving systemic immunosuppression were excluded from the trial. Peripheral blood for TCR sequencing was collected from all dose cohorts at baseline, on cycle 4 day 1, and on cycle 7 day 1. The samples were taken from a phase I, first-in-human, multicenter, open-label dose-escalation trial of ivuxolimab. Adults with locally advanced or metastatic head and neck squamous cell, hepatocellular, melanoma or renal cell carcinoma were enrolled in the trial. Before TCR sequencing, CD4+ T cells and CD8+ T cells were sorted from peripheral blood as separate populations.

On this clone itself: Its antigen is still unknown. Base-call qualities are not available, and no considerably larger clone is one nucleotide away.

In this chain, TRBV6-1 is recombined with TRBJ2-3; the D gene assignment is ambiguous. The sequence was obtained from an adult with an advanced solid tumor such as melanoma, head and neck, liver or kidney cancer. The sample consisted of CD4+ or CD8+ T cells sorted from blood, taken in a trial of the OX40 agonist ivuxolimab. Read as DNA, the sequence is TGTGCCAGCAGTGAATTCAGCACAGATACGCAGTATTTT. Its amino acids are CASSEFSTDTQYF.